Listed here are 9 T cell receptor beta chains from one sample, sequenced in a study of human T cells and chemical hapten exposure (dated by TCRdb to about 2021). The time point label, as the study defines it: pre-sensitization, week 0. Reading the label with the study, this specimen's treatment or condition is: therapeutic diphenylcyclopropenone sensitization with weekly scalp DPC. The library was generated by RACE. TCRdb lists the instrument as NextSeq 500. The public reads were reprocessed in TCRdb via fastp at Q25 and MiXCR, keeping in-frame beta chains. Each CDR3 protein gets just one entry, which takes the most common genes and DNA from the rows behind it. The sample includes 240,000 or so distinct CDR3 sequences, with about 8.1% observed a single time. Clones ranked in the top ten supply 2.3% of the sample. The sample consisted of whole blood, taken in connection with sensitization to the hapten diphenylcyclopropenone (DPC). These receptor sequences come from a woman aged 40 to 49 with alopecia areata. Some clones in this sample may be carry-over from other donors' samples.

This chain links TRBV7-8 with TRBJ2-7; 9 bases line up with TRBD2. Per the germline V gene, CDR1 is SGHVS and CDR2 is FQNEAQ. This CDR3 is 16 amino acids long. Trimming took 1 base from V and 1 from J; bases not matched to a gene: 5. In nucleotides, the CDR3 is TGTGCCAGCAGCTTAGAGGGACTAGCTCCTTCCTACGAGCAGTACTTC. Translated: CASSLEGLAPSYEQYF.

The CDR3 here is CASSLAGTGNTIYF. The CDR3 coding sequence is TGCGCCAGCAGCTTGGCAGGGACTGGAAACACCATATATTTT. The chain recombines TRBV5-1 with TRBJ1-3; tentative D call: TRBD1 (5 bases). The CDR3 runs 14 residues. V shed 0 bases and J shed 2 bases, with 6 bases lying between them. Germline V gives CDR1 SGHRS, CDR2 YFSETQ.

This clonotype has more than one count but fewer than ten. The rearrangement joins TRBV28 to TRBJ2-6; D is undetermined. The V end was cut by 6 bases, the J end by 4 bases, with 16 bases between. CDR3 length: 16 residues. Germline V gene lookup returns CDR1 MDHEN and CDR2 SYDVKM. The CDR3 spells CASRTPKRAGANVLTF. CDR3 bases: TGTGCCAGCAGGACGCCCAAGCGTGCGGGGGCCAACGTCCTGACTTTC.

This clonotype was recorded at least ten times. This rearrangement joins TRBV28 to TRBJ1-2, with D perhaps TRBD1 (5 bases). Germline lookup yields CDR1 MDHEN and CDR2 SYDVKM. V was pared by 5 bases and J by 4 bases, with 14 bases between. The CDR3 has 14 amino acids. The DNA for the CDR3 is TGTGCCAGCAGTCCCCCCGGACAACTCTATGGCTACACCTTC. It translates to CASSPPGQLYGYTF.

The rearrangement links TRBV4-3 to TRBJ2-7; 9 nucleotides align to TRBD2. Germline V CDR1 and CDR2: LGHNA, YSLEER. V was clipped by 0 bases and J by 7 bases; unmatched bases: 7. This CDR3 has 15 residues. The CDR3 DNA sequence: TGCGCCAGCAGCCAAGAGCTAGCGGGATGGGGTGAGCAGTACTTC. Protein: CASSQELAGWGEQYF.

This clonotype has more than one count but fewer than ten. The chain joins TRBV2 to TRBJ2-1; 14 positions match TRBD2. The CDR3 spans 16 residues. The germline gives CDR1 SNHLY, CDR2 FYNNEI. The J segment lost 7 bases and the V segment lost 6 bases, leaving 8 bases of the junction unmatched. The CDR3 spells CASRFGLAGGLNEQFF. CDR3 DNA sequence: TGTGCCAGCAGATTCGGACTAGCGGGAGGTTTAAATGAGCAGTTCTTC.

The V call is TRBV7-2, the J call TRBJ2-5; no reliable D call. V lost 8 bases, J lost 2 bases, and 12 bases lay in between. Germline V gene lookup returns CDR1 SGHTA and CDR2 FQGNSA. This CDR3 contains 13 residues. In DNA, the CDR3 is TGTGCCAGCCGATCCCCCCCACAAGAGACCCAGTACTTC. Translated, it gives CASRSPPQETQYF.

This clonotype was picked up a small number of times. V and J are TRBV9 and TRBJ2-2; TRBD1 aligns across 7 bases. Germline CDR1 and CDR2: SGDLS and YYNGEE. The CDR3 consists of 15 residues. The V segment lost 4 bases and the J segment 1 base; nucleotides outside the gene matches: 4. CDR3 sequence (DNA): TGTGCCAGCAGCAAACGACAGGGGAACACCGGGGAGCTGTTTTTT. Its translation is CASSKRQGNTGELFF.

V usage is TRBV5-1 and J usage is TRBJ2-7, with 7 bases lining up with TRBD1. The CDR3 has 14 residues. CDR1 and CDR2 (germline): SGHRS, YFSETQ. Trimming removed 2 bases from V and 0 bases from J; junction bases left unmatched: 2. This CDR3 is CASSLQGPSYEQYF. CDR3 DNA sequence: TGCGCCAGCAGCTTACAGGGGCCCTCCTACGAGCAGTACTTC.